This entry lists 25 T cell receptor beta chains sequenced from one sample in a study of T cells after yellow fever vaccination. TCRdb redid the calling of the 5' RACE reads with MiXCR, one entry per CDR3 protein. The data show around 260,000 distinct CDR3 sequences, about 5.2% seen once. Sequencing used CD4+ T cells sorted from PBMCs, obtained on the day of the yellow fever booster vaccination. The receptors were sampled from a man aged 18 to 29 who received the YFV17D yellow fever vaccine.

Worth noting for this clonotype: At one boundary the junction diverges from the germline segment, which might be a read error. CDR3: CSARTGTINEPQHF. Written as DNA, the CDR3 is TGCAGTGCTAGAACCGGGACGATCAATGAGCCCCAGCATTTT. This chain joins TRBV20-1 and TRBJ1-5; a weak D match, TRBD1 (5 bases). The CDR3 spans 14 residues. The V gene's germline CDR1 is DFQATT and CDR2 SNEGSKA (reference sequence).

This clonotype occurred many times. The V and J genes are TRBV29-1 and TRBJ1-1; D remains unclear. V gave up 2 bases and J gave up 3 bases, with 7 bases separating them. Germline CDR1 is SQVTM and CDR2 is ANQGSEA. The length of the CDR3 is 12 residues. CDR3 bases: TGCAGCGTTGAAAGGTCTGACACTGAAGCTTTCTTT. It codes for CSVERSDTEAFF. Full variable domain (rest looked up from reference TRBV29-1 and TRBJ1-1): SAVISQKPSRDICQRGTSLTIQCQVDSQVTMMFWYRQQPGQSLTLIATANQGSEATYESGFVIDKFPISRPNLTFSTLTVSNMSPEDSSIYLCSVERSDTEAFFGQGTRLTVV.

The rearrangement joins TRBV15 to TRBJ2-1, with D possibly matching TRBD2 (5 bases). The CDR3 contains 18 residues. CDR1 is LNHNV and CDR2 is YYDKDF in the germline V gene (reference sequence). The V gene lost 1 base and the J gene lost 5 bases, with 21 bases spanning the gap. DNA for the CDR3: TGTGCCACCAGCAGAGCTATACTCACTTCGGGAACTCACAATGAGCAGTTCTTC. The encoded protein is CATSRAILTSGTHNEQFF.

V is TRBV3-1 and J is TRBJ1-2, with TRBD1 matching 7 bases. The CDR3 covers 12 residues. The V and J ends lost 5 bases and 8 bases, in that order; junction bases with no gene match: 5. The V gene's germline CDR1 is LGHDT and CDR2 YNNKEL (reference sequence). The CDR3 nucleotides are TGTGCCAGCAGCTCGACAGGGAAAGGCTACACCTTC. It yields the protein CASSSTGKGYTF.

The V and J genes are TRBV20-1 and TRBJ1-4; D call uncertain. CDR3 size: 13 residues. CDR1 and CDR2 (germline): DFQATT, SNEGSKA (reference sequence). Between the trimmed V and J ends, which lost 6 bases and 0 bases, there was a span of 8 bases. CDR3 in amino acids: CSAFDSTNEKLFF. Written as DNA, the CDR3 is TGCAGTGCGTTCGATTCAACTAATGAAAAACTGTTTTTT.

This clonotype was counted at least ten times. The gene calls are TRBV7-9 and TRBJ1-1, with 10 bases fitting TRBD1. Germline V gene lookup returns CDR1 SEHNR and CDR2 FQNEAQ (reference sequence). The CDR3 has 16 amino acids. The J segment lost 3 bases and the V segment lost 6 bases, leaving 10 bases of the junction unmatched. The CDR3 DNA reads as TGTGCCAGCAGGCCGGGACAGGGGTCGGTACACACTGAAGCTTTCTTT. Its protein is CASRPGQGSVHTEAFF.

The V and J genes are TRBV10-3 and TRBJ1-2; D unclear. CDR1 and CDR2 (germline): ENHRY, SYGVKD. The CDR3 consists of 13 residues. Trimming pared 7 bases from V and 5 bases from J, leaving 14 bases between. CDR3 in DNA: TGTGCCATCAACGGGGATGGCGTGTATGGCTACACCTTC. Protein: CAINGDGVYGYTF.

This clonotype was detected ten times or more. This rearrangement joins TRBV20-1 to TRBJ1-5; TRBD1 is a possible D gene (6 bases). V was pared by 6 bases and J by 5 bases, with 11 bases between. The V gene's germline CDR1 is DFQATT and CDR2 SNEGSKA (reference sequence). This CDR3 has 12 residues. In DNA, the CDR3 is TGCAGTGCGGGGGGCTTAGATCAGCCCCAGCATTTT. Encoded protein: CSAGGLDQPQHF.

The chain is built from TRBV4-3 and TRBJ2-7, with unresolved D. The CDR3 totals 15 residues. Deletions cut 0 bases from V and 1 base from J, with 10 bases between. The germline CDR1 and CDR2 sequences are LGHNA and YSLEER. As DNA, the CDR3 is TGCGCCAGCAGCCAAGATAGTAGGAATTCCTACGAGCAGTACTTC. This sequence encodes CASSQDSRNSYEQYF.

This clonotype was seen a few times. The CDR3 DNA follows: TGTGCCAGTAGTGCGACCGGGACAGGGGTTGAGACCCAGTACTTC. Translation: CASSATGTGVETQYF. The chain uses TRBV19 and TRBJ2-5; 10 bases are shared with TRBD1. J gave up 5 bases and V 5 bases, and 8 bases lay outside the gene matches. The CDR3 has 15 residues. Germline V gene data show CDR1 as LNHDA and CDR2 as SQIVND (reference sequence).

This clonotype came up a few times. The gene calls are TRBV4-3 and TRBJ1-4; TRBD1 matches 8 bases. The CDR3 consists of 12 residues. In germline, CDR1 is LGHNA, CDR2 YSLEER. After removal of 6 bases from V and 6 bases from J, the junction contained 0 bases not matched to a gene. CDR3 nucleotides: TGCGCCAGCAGACAGGGGGATGAAAAACTGTTTTTT. It encodes CASRQGDEKLFF.

The chain employs TRBV7-8 and TRBJ2-7; D may be TRBD1 (6 bases). Germline V gives CDR1 SGHVS, CDR2 FQNEAQ. The CDR3 is made up of 12 amino acids. Between the trimmed V and J ends, which lost 1 base and 6 bases, there was a span of 7 bases. CDR3 in DNA: TGTGCCAGCAGCTTAGGAGGGGGCGAGCAGTACGTC. Translated, it gives CASSLGGGEQYV.

This clonotype was counted between two and nine times. The chain carries TRBV19 and TRBJ2-4; TRBD1 might be the D (5 bases). The CDR3 consists of 12 residues. Germline CDR1 LNHDA, CDR2 SQIVND (reference sequence). V was cut by 5 bases and J by 4 bases, with 6 bases left in between. The CDR3 loop reads CASSDSKNIQYF. The CDR3, as DNA: TGTGCCAGTAGTGACAGTAAAAACATTCAGTACTTC.

The chain is built from TRBV30 and TRBJ1-5; perhaps TRBD1 as D (5 bases). Germline V gene lookup returns CDR1 GTSNPN and CDR2 SVGIG (reference sequence). V was pared by 2 bases and J by 4 bases, with 9 bases between. The CDR3 contains 13 residues. CDR3 protein: CAWSLTENQPQHF. The CDR3 nucleotides read TGTGCCTGGAGTTTGACAGAAAATCAGCCCCAGCATTTT.

CDR3 sequence reads: CASSYRPPDRVGQPQHF. The CDR3 nucleotides are TGTGCCAGCAGTTACCGCCCTCCTGACAGGGTGGGTCAGCCCCAGCATTTT. The chain has TRBV6-5 and TRBJ1-5, with 7 positions matching TRBD1. The CDR3 length is 17 residues. Trimming cost V 2 bases and J 6 bases; bases outside gene matches: 13. Per germline, CDR1 MNHEY and CDR2 SVGAGI.

This chain joins TRBV6-6 and TRBJ2-1; TRBD1 might be the D (6 bases). Germline V gives CDR1 MNHNY, CDR2 SVGAGI (reference sequence). The V end was cut by 6 bases, the J end by 5 bases, with 20 bases between. The CDR3 has 16 residues. In DNA form, the CDR3 reads TGTGCCAGCAGGCCTGCGCTCGGACAGCTTAACAATGAGCAGTTCTTC. The encoded protein is CASRPALGQLNNEQFF.

This clonotype was counted many times. The chain has TRBV9 and TRBJ1-2; 11 nucleotides match TRBD1. The CDR3 sequence is 16 residues long. The trim removed 3 bases at V and 6 bases at J, leaving 10 bases unmatched. Per germline, CDR1 SGDLS and CDR2 YYNGEE. The CDR3 loop reads CASSDGQGAKLHGYTF. In DNA form, the CDR3 reads TGTGCCAGCAGCGATGGACAGGGGGCAAAACTGCATGGCTACACCTTC.

There are a few counts of this clonotype. Germline and junction disagree at one end, which may indicate a read error. The chain uses TRBV7-8 and TRBJ1-1, with D possibly matching TRBD1 (5 bases). The CDR3 loop spans 15 amino acids. Germline CDR1 reads SGHVS; CDR2 reads FQNEAQ. The CDR3 sequence is CASSPERGRNTEASF. The CDR3 DNA reads TGTGCCAGCAGCCCTGAGAGGGGAAGGAACACTGAAGCTTCCTTT.

This clonotype was counted between two and nine times. The chain is built from TRBV6-5 and TRBJ2-1, with TRBD1 identical over 8 bases. The CDR3 loop spans 13 amino acids. CDR1 is MNHEY, CDR2 SVGAGI, per germline. V lost 7 bases and J lost 5; bases outside the gene matches: 4. The CDR3 is CASTRGLNNEQFF. The CDR3 DNA is TGTGCCAGCACCAGGGGGCTTAACAATGAGCAGTTCTTC.

This sequence joins TRBV27 and TRBJ1-1; TRBD1 is a possible D gene (6 bases). CDR1 MNHEY and CDR2 SMNVEV come from the germline V gene (reference sequence). The CDR3 contains 15 residues. Trimming shortened V by 4 bases and J by 6 bases, and 18 bases separated the two germline ends. CDR3 region: CASSSGGAGEAEAFF. DNA of the CDR3: TGTGCCAGCAGTTCGGGGGGGGCAGGGGAGGCTGAAGCTTTCTTT.

V usage is TRBV6-1 and J usage is TRBJ1-1, with a weak D call TRBD1 (5 bases). Germline V gene data show CDR1 as MNHNS and CDR2 as SASEGT. V was clipped by 7 bases and J by 3 bases, with 18 bases between them. The CDR3 length is 15 residues. The CDR3 coding sequence is TGTGCCAGCACCGGGGGAGGGGCCGGGGACACTGAAGCTTTCTTT. Residues: CASTGGGAGDTEAFF.

This clonotype was seen only a few times. The J gene is TRBJ1-4, the V gene TRBV29-1; a weak D match, TRBD1 (6 bases). V gave up 8 bases and J gave up 8 bases, with 12 bases separating them. The CDR3 spans 11 residues. Germline V gene sequence: CDR1 SQVTM, CDR2 ANQGSEA. The CDR3 here is CSTGSGEKLFF. DNA of the CDR3: TGCAGCACAGGGTCCGGCGAAAAACTGTTTTTT. The whole variable domain, filled in from reference TRBV29-1 and TRBJ1-4, reads SAVISQKPSRDICQRGTSLTIQCQVDSQVTMMFWYRQQPGQSLTLIATANQGSEATYESGFVIDKFPISRPNLTFSTLTVSNMSPEDSSIYLCSTGSGEKLFFGSGTQLSVL.

This clonotype came up a few times. The rearrangement uses TRBV18 and TRBJ2-7; 9 nucleotides line up with TRBD2. CDR3 length equals 16 residues. CDR1 and CDR2 from the germline V gene are KGHSH and LQKENI. Trimming took 2 bases from V and 1 from J; bases not matched to a gene: 6. The CDR3 DNA reads TGTGCCAGCTCACCATCCCTGGCGGGGGGGTCCTACGAGCAGTACTTC. This sequence encodes CASSPSLAGGSYEQYF. Based on the CDR3 plus reference TRBV18 and TRBJ2-7, the full variable domain is NAGVMQNPRHLVRRRGQEARLRCSPMKGHSHVYWYRQLPEEGLKFMVYLQKENIIDESGMPKERFSAEFPKEGPSILRIQQVVRGDSAAYFCASSPSLAGGSYEQYFGPGTRLTVT.

This clonotype appeared many times. The chain is built from TRBV9 and TRBJ2-3; the D is unclear. Germline V lookup: CDR1 SGDLS, CDR2 YYNGEE. The V end was cut by 3 bases, the J end by 3 bases, with 8 bases between. The CDR3 totals 13 residues. The CDR3 DNA reads TGTGCCAGCAGCGGTAGTTGGACAGATACGCAGTATTTT. It specifies CASSGSWTDTQYF.

This clonotype was seen only a few times. The rearrangement uses TRBV2 and TRBJ1-5; no clear D gene. Trimming left V 6 bases short and J 3 bases short, with 15 bases between. Germline CDR1 and CDR2: SNHLY and FYNNEI. The CDR3 length is 15 residues. CDR3 residues: CASRGIGPDNQPQHF. As DNA, the CDR3 is TGTGCCAGCAGGGGGATAGGGCCCGACAATCAGCCCCAGCATTTT.